The 32 T cell receptor beta chains presented below share a single source sample, sequenced in a study of T cell responses to AZD1222 COVID-19 vaccine. Profiling relied on immunoSEQ multiplex PCR, and the TCRdb table lists in-frame clones only, not all of them. The sample has about 140,000 clones; around 93% are singletons. The sample here was peripheral blood, taken on day 0 of AZD1222 vaccination. Source of these receptors: an adult in good health.

This clone showed up just once. The CDR3 here is CASTKNVLMGGVNEKLFF. The CDR3 DNA is TGTGCCAGCACGAAAAACGTGTTAATGGGGGGTGTTAATGAAAAACTGTTTTTT. The rearrangement links TRBV7-9 to TRBJ1-4; possible D gene TRBD1, 5 bases. The CDR3 extends over 18 amino acids. Deletions cut 7 bases from V and 4 bases from J, with 25 bases between. Germline CDR1 is SEHNR and CDR2 is FQNEAQ (reference sequence).

The V gene is TRBV5-6, the J gene TRBJ2-7; no clear D gene. The length of the CDR3 is 13 residues. The germline V gene encodes CDR1 SGHDT and CDR2 YYEEEE. The V gene lost 1 base and the J gene lost 5 bases, with 10 bases spanning the gap. The CDR3: CASSLLDDNEQYF. The DNA for the CDR3 is TGTGCCAGCAGCTTGTTGGACGATAACGAGCAGTACTTC. Together with reference TRBV5-6 and TRBJ2-7, the CDR3 gives the full variable domain: DAGVTQSPTHLIKTRGQQVTLRCSPKSGHDTVSWYQQALGQGPQFIFQYYEEEERQRGNFPDRFSGHQFPNYSSELNVNALLLGDSALYLCASSLLDDNEQYFGPGTRLTVT.

The chain recombines TRBV4-2 with TRBJ1-5; D is unclear. The length of the CDR3 is 14 residues. The V gene's germline CDR1 is LGHNA and CDR2 YNFKEQ. V was pared by 2 bases and J by 6 bases, with 11 bases between. The CDR3 nucleotides are TGTGCCAGCAGCCAATTCGCTCTGAGTCAGCCCCAGCATTTT. Residues: CASSQFALSQPQHF.

The J gene is TRBJ1-2, the V gene TRBV27; D is ambiguous. From germline, CDR1 is MNHEY and CDR2 SMNVEV (reference sequence). V shed 3 bases and J shed 4 bases, with 12 bases lying between them. There are 14 residues in the CDR3. CDR3 nucleotide sequence: TGTGCCAGCAGTTTTTCCGTATCCGGCTATGGCTACACCTTC. Its translation: CASSFSVSGYGYTF.

J is TRBJ2-5 and V is TRBV7-2; TRBD2 is a possible D gene (5 bases). V was trimmed by 3 bases and J by 2 bases, leaving 10 bases between them. The CDR3 extends over 14 amino acids. Germline-derived CDR1 and CDR2 are SGHTA and FQGNSA. The CDR3 sequence: CASSFQSGQETQYF. The CDR3 region has the DNA TGTGCCAGCAGCTTCCAATCGGGGCAAGAGACCCAGTACTTC. The complete variable domain, with remaining parts taken from reference TRBV7-2 and TRBJ2-5, reads GAGVSQSPSNKVTEKGKDVELRCDPISGHTALYWYRQSLGQGLEFLIYFQGNSAPDKSGLPSDRFSAERTGGSVSTLTIQRTQQEDSAVYLCASSFQSGQETQYFGPGTRLLVL.

J is TRBJ2-5 and V is TRBV19; TRBD2 matches 9 bases. The germline V gene has CDR1 LNHDA and CDR2 SQIVND (reference sequence). J gave up 4 bases and V 2 bases, and 11 bases lay outside the gene matches. The CDR3 runs 17 residues. The DNA of the CDR3 is TGTGCCAGTAGTATACAGGTAGCGGGGGCCGGTTTAGAGACCCAGTACTTC. Amino acids: CASSIQVAGAGLETQYF.

The rearrangement uses TRBV5-1 and TRBJ1-4; no firm D call. CDR1 and CDR2 from the germline V gene are SGHRS and YFSETQ. V lost 1 base and J lost 0, with 16 bases in between. CDR3 length: 18 amino acids. CDR3 sequence reads: CASSLSTHRGTTNEKLFF. CDR3 nucleotides: TGCGCCAGCAGCTTGTCGACTCACCGTGGTACAACTAATGAAAAACTGTTTTTT.

V is TRBV19 and J is TRBJ1-1; the D is unclear. Germline CDR1 is LNHDA and CDR2 is SQIVND (reference sequence). The CDR3 loop spans 14 amino acids. Trimming pared 5 bases from V and 4 bases from J, leaving 14 bases between. The CDR3 region is CASSSLRGLTEAFF. CDR3 DNA: TGTGCCAGTAGTTCCCTGCGGGGTCTCACTGAAGCTTTCTTT.

The chain joins TRBV9 to TRBJ2-2, with TRBD1 as a possible D gene (6 bases). V was shortened by 2 bases and J by 3 bases, with 17 bases between the two germline ends. From germline, CDR1 is SGDLS and CDR2 YYNGEE. The CDR3 contains 17 residues. CDR3 in amino acids: CASSVEVWGHDTGELFF. The CDR3 DNA reads as TGTGCCAGCAGCGTCGAAGTATGGGGGCATGACACCGGGGAGCTGTTTTTT.

The chain employs TRBV7-9 and TRBJ2-1; 13 nucleotides align to TRBD2. The CDR3 runs 16 residues. The V segment lost 3 bases and the J segment 5 bases; nucleotides outside the gene matches: 4. CDR1 SEHNR and CDR2 FQNEAQ come from the germline V gene (reference sequence). The CDR3 sequence is CASSFPGLAGDNEQFF. CDR3 DNA sequence: TGTGCCAGCAGCTTCCCTGGACTAGCGGGGGACAATGAGCAGTTCTTC.

The rearrangement links TRBV6-6 to TRBJ1-6, with a tentative D call TRBD1 (5 bases). The germline gives CDR1 MNHNY, CDR2 SVGAGI (reference sequence). The CDR3 covers 14 residues. The V end was cut by 2 bases, the J end by 4 bases, with 6 bases between. The CDR3: CASSYDSYNSPLHF. In nucleotides, the CDR3 is TGTGCCAGCAGTTACGACAGTTATAATTCACCCCTCCACTTT.

The rearrangement links TRBV29-1 to TRBJ2-1, with 11 bases fitting TRBD2. This CDR3 comprises 18 residues. CDR1 and CDR2 (germline): SQVTM, ANQGSEA. J lost 0 bases, V lost 3 bases, and 10 bases had no gene match. This CDR3 is CSVDGLAGGHFSYNEQFF. The CDR3 DNA sequence: TGCAGCGTTGATGGGCTAGCGGGGGGCCACTTCTCCTACAATGAGCAGTTCTTC.

This chain connects TRBV28 to TRBJ1-6; D perhaps matches TRBD1 (6 bases). Per germline, CDR1 MDHEN and CDR2 SYDVKM. Trimming left V 2 bases short and J 10 bases short, with 15 bases between. There are 15 residues in the CDR3. The CDR3 sequence: CASSLIALGGSPLHF. CDR3 coding DNA: TGTGCCAGCAGTTTAATTGCCCTCGGGGGCTCACCCCTCCACTTT.

The chain combines TRBV5-1 with TRBJ1-2; D might be TRBD1 (6 bases). Trimming cost V 3 bases and J 2 bases, with 11 bases left between them. Germline CDR1 and CDR2: SGHRS and YFSETQ. The CDR3 has 14 amino acids. This chain's CDR3 is CASSSQTGNYGYTF. The CDR3 DNA follows: TGCGCCAGCAGCTCCCAGACAGGCAACTATGGCTACACCTTC.

J is TRBJ2-7 and V is TRBV28, with D maybe TRBD1 (6 bases). V lost 5 bases to trimming and J lost 3 bases, with 14 bases between them. The CDR3 length is 14 residues. The germline V gene encodes CDR1 MDHEN and CDR2 SYDVKM. CDR3 nucleotides: TGTGCCAGCAGTGGGGGCGACAGCAACTACGAGCAGTACTTC. Encoded protein: CASSGGDSNYEQYF.

This clone was seen only once. V gene TRBV3-1 (or the pseudogene TRBV3-2) combines with J gene TRBJ1-6; no clear D. The V end was cut by 3 bases, the J end by 6 bases, with 12 bases between. Germline CDR1 is LGHDT and CDR2 is YNNKEL (reference sequence). CDR3 length equals 15 residues. The CDR3 region has the DNA TGTGCCAGCAGCCACGGTAGGGTGGGTAATTCACCCCTCCACTTT. This translates into CASSHGRVGNSPLHF.

The chain combines TRBV7-9 with TRBJ1-3; D is undetermined. V lost 3 bases to trimming and J lost 3 bases, with 3 bases between them. CDR1 is SEHNR and CDR2 is FQNEAQ in the germline V gene (reference sequence). CDR3 size: 12 residues. CDR3 bases: TGTGCCAGCAGCTTCAGTGGAAACACCATATATTTT. Translated, it gives CASSFSGNTIYF.

The chain recombines TRBV9 with TRBJ1-2; D uncertain. Trimming stripped 4 bases from V and 1 base from J, with 8 bases between. There are 13 residues in the CDR3. Looked up from germline, CDR1 is SGDLS and CDR2 is YYNGEE. The CDR3 is CASSPQSNYGYTF. As DNA, the CDR3 is TGTGCCAGCAGCCCGCAGAGTAACTATGGCTACACCTTC.

This clone was detected only once. The chain is built from TRBV12-3 or TRBV12-4 and TRBJ1-2; D not certain. The CDR3 is 13 residues long. V lost 1 base and J 4 bases, leaving 7 bases between the germline ends. CDR3 sequence: CASSLDRLYGYTF. For the CDR3, the DNA is TGTGCCAGCAGTTTAGATCGGCTCTATGGCTACACCTTC.

The chain joins TRBV2 to TRBJ2-3; the D call may be TRBD1 or TRBD2 (5 bases each). V lost 5 bases, J lost 4 bases, and 13 bases lay in between. The length of the CDR3 is 14 residues. Germline CDR1 reads SNHLY; CDR2 reads FYNNEI. The CDR3: CASSRDLQADTQYF. The CDR3 nucleotides read TGTGCCAGCAGTAGGGACCTACAAGCAGATACGCAGTATTTT. Complete variable domain (other parts from reference TRBV2 and TRBJ2-3): EPEVTQTPSHQVTQMGQEVILRCVPISNHLYFYWYRQILGQKVEFLVSFYNNEISEKSEIFDDQFSVERPDGSNFTLKIRSTKLEDSAMYFCASSRDLQADTQYFGPGTRLTVL.

V usage is TRBV27 and J usage is TRBJ1-5, with a weak D call TRBD1 (6 bases). This CDR3 is 13 amino acids long. Germline CDR1 is MNHEY and CDR2 is SMNVEV (reference sequence). Trimming took 3 bases from V and 7 from J, leaving 10 bases between them. CDR3 protein: CASSFTGRQPQHF. The DNA of the CDR3 is TGTGCCAGCAGTTTCACAGGGCGGCAGCCCCAGCATTTT.

The chain joins TRBV2 to TRBJ1-2; TRBD1 matches at 7 bases. The CDR3 length is 12 residues. Germline assignment: CDR1 SNHLY and CDR2 FYNNEI. V was clipped by 8 bases and J by 2 bases; unmatched bases: 2. The CDR3 is CASGGQNYGYTF. The CDR3 DNA reads TGTGCCAGCGGGGGACAGAACTATGGCTACACCTTC.

The V call is TRBV5-4, the J call TRBJ2-7; possibly TRBD1 for D (5 bases). Germline-derived CDR1 and CDR2 are SGHNT and YYREEE (reference sequence). Deletions cut 4 bases from V and 4 bases from J, with 21 bases between. This CDR3 contains 16 residues. In nucleotides, the CDR3 is TGTGCCAGCAGCCCCGCGCGGCAGGGAAAAGGGTACGAGCAGTACTTC. This sequence encodes CASSPARQGKGYEQYF.

This chain links TRBV11-3 with TRBJ2-2, with D perhaps matching TRBD2 (5 bases). The CDR3 has 15 amino acids. Germline V CDR1 and CDR2: SGHNT, YENEEA. Trimming pared 1 base from V and 2 bases from J, leaving 8 bases between. The CDR3 spells CASSLGRTNTGELFF. CDR3 bases: TGTGCCAGCAGCTTAGGGCGGACTAACACCGGGGAGCTGTTTTTT.

The chain carries TRBV4-1 and TRBJ2-7, with TRBD1 matching over 7 bases. CDR1 is MGHRA and CDR2 is YSYEKL in the germline V gene. The CDR3 loop spans 15 amino acids. With V trimmed by 1 base and J by 4 bases, 7 bases remained unmatched. CDR3 DNA: TGCGCCAGCAGCCAAGTCGTATCACAGGGGTACGAGCAGTACTTC. Residues: CASSQVVSQGYEQYF.

V is TRBV4-3 and J is TRBJ1-3; no firm D call. V dropped 1 base and J dropped 0 bases, with 16 bases sitting between them. This CDR3 has 18 residues. From germline, CDR1 is LGHNA and CDR2 YSLEER. CDR3 sequence reads: CASSQAVQYGFSGNTIYF. CDR3 nucleotides: TGCGCCAGCAGCCAAGCTGTACAGTACGGCTTCTCTGGAAACACCATATATTTT.

The genes are TRBV3-1 (or the pseudogene TRBV3-2) and TRBJ1-1, with 7 bases aligning to TRBD1. With V trimmed by 5 bases and J by 1 base, 7 bases remained unmatched. Germline values: CDR1 LGHDT, CDR2 YNNKEL (reference sequence). This CDR3 is 15 amino acids long. The DNA of the CDR3 is TGTGCCAGCAGCAAGGGGGCCAGGGGGAACACTGAAGCTTTCTTT. Translating it yields CASSKGARGNTEAFF.

The genes are TRBV19 and TRBJ2-1; the D call may be TRBD1 or TRBD2 (5 bases each). The CDR3 is made up of 15 amino acids. Trimming shortened V by 6 bases and J by 5 bases, and 17 bases separated the two germline ends. The germline gives CDR1 LNHDA, CDR2 SQIVND (reference sequence). The CDR3 nucleotides read TGTGCCAGTAGGCCATTGGGGGTAAACCACAATGAGCAGTTCTTC. It encodes CASRPLGVNHNEQFF.

This sequence joins TRBV7-8 and TRBJ1-3; unclear D gene. Trimming pared 7 bases from V and 0 bases from J, leaving 13 bases between. Germline V lookup: CDR1 SGHVS, CDR2 FQNEAQ. The CDR3 extends over 15 amino acids. The CDR3 nucleotides read TGTGCCAGCATCGACGGTCTGAGCTCTGGAAACACCATATATTTT. Its protein is CASIDGLSSGNTIYF.

The J gene is TRBJ2-1, the V gene TRBV5-6; 11 bases align to TRBD1. Germline CDR1 reads SGHDT; CDR2 reads YYEEEE. The V segment lost 3 bases and the J segment 5 bases; nucleotides outside the gene matches: 4. This CDR3 region has 15 residues. Here the CDR3 DNA reads TGTGCCAGCAGCTGGGGACAGGGGGGCCACAATGAGCAGTTCTTC. Its protein product is CASSWGQGGHNEQFF.

CDR3 nucleotide sequence: TGTGCCTGGAGTTTCGAGGGCCGGGAGACCCAGTACTTC. This translates into CAWSFEGRETQYF. This chain links TRBV30 with TRBJ2-5, with D possibly matching TRBD2 (5 bases). Germline V gene lookup returns CDR1 GTSNPN and CDR2 SVGIG (reference sequence). Trimming stripped 2 bases from V and 5 bases from J, with 12 bases between. The CDR3 loop spans 13 amino acids.

This clone was detected only a few times. The chain is built from TRBV30 and TRBJ1-6, with D unclear. The CDR3 runs to 14 residues. CDR1 and CDR2 from the germline V gene are GTSNPN and SVGIG (reference sequence). V lost 0 bases, J lost 7 bases, and 10 bases lay in between. CDR3 protein: CAWSVTGGNSPLHF. CDR3 coding DNA: TGTGCCTGGAGTGTAACGGGTGGGAATTCACCCCTCCACTTT.